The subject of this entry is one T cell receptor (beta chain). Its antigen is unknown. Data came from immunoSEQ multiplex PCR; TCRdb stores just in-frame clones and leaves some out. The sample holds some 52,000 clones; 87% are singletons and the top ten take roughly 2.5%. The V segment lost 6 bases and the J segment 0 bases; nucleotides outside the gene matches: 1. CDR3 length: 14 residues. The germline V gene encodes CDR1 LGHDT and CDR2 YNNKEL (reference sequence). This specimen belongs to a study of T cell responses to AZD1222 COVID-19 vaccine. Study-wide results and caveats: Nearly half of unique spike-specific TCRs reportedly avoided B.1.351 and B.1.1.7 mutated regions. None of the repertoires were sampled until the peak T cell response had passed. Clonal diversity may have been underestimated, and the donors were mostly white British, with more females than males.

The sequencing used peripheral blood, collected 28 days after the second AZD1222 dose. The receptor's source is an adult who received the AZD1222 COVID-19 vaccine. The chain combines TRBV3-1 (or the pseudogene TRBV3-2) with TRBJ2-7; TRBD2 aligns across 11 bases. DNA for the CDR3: TGTGCCAGCAGGACTAGCGGGGCCTCCTACGAGCAGTACTTC. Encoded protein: CASRTSGASYEQYF.